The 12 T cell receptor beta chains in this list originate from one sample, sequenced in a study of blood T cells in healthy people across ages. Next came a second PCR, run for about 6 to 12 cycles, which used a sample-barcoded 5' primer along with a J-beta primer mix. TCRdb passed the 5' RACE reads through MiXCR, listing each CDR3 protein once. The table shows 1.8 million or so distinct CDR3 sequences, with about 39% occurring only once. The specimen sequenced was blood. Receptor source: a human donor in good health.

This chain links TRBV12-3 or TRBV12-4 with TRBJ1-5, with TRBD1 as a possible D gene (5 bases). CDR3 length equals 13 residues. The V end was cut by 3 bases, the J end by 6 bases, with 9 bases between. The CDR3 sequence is CASSFGRAQPQHF. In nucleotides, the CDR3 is TGTGCCAGCAGTTTCGGCAGGGCTCAGCCCCAGCATTTT.

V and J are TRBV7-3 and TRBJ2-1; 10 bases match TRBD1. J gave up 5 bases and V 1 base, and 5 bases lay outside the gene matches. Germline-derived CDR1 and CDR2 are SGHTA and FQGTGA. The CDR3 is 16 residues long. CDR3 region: CASSLNGQGVNNEQFF. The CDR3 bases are TGTGCCAGCAGCTTAAACGGACAGGGGGTGAACAATGAGCAGTTCTTC.

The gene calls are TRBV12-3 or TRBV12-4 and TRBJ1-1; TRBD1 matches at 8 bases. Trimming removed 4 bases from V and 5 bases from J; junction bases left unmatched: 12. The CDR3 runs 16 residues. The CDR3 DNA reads TGTGCCAGCAGTTCCCTCACCCGACAGGGGAAGACTGAAGCTTTCTTT. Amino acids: CASSSLTRQGKTEAFF.

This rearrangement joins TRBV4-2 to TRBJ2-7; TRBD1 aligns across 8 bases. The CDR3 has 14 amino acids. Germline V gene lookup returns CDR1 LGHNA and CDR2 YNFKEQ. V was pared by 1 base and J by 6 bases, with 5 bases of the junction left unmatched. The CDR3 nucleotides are TGTGCCAGCAGCCAAGTAGAACAGGGGGGCGAGCAGTACTTC. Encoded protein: CASSQVEQGGEQYF.

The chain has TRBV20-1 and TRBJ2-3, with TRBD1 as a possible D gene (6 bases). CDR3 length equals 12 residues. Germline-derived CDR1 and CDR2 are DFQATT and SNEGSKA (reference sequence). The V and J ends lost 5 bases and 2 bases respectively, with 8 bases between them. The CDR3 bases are TGCAGTGCTGTGGGACACACAGATACGCAGTATTTT. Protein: CSAVGHTDTQYF.

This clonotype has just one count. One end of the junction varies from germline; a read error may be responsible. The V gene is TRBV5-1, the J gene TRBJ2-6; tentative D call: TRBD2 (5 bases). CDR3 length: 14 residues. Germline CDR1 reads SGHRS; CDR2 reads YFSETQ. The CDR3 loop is CAGSSGSGANVLTF. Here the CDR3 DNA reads TGCGCCGGCAGCTCGGGGTCTGGGGCCAACGTCCTGACTTTC.

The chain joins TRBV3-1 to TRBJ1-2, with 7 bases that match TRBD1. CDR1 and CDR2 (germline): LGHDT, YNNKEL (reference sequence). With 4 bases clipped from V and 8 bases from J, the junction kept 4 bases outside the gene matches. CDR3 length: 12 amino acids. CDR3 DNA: TGTGCCAGCAGCCTACCGGACAGGGGCTACACCTTC. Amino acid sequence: CASSLPDRGYTF.

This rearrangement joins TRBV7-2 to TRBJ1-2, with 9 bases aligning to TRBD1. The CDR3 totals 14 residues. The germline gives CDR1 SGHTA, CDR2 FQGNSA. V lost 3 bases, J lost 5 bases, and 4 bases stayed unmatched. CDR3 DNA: TGTGCCAGCAGCTTCACAGGGGGCCGGTATGGCTACACCTTC. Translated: CASSFTGGRYGYTF.

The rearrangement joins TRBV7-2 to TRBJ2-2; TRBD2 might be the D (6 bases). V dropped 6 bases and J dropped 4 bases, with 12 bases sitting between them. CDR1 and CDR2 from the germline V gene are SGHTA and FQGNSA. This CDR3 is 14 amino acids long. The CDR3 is CASRAGTSTGELFF. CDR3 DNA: TGTGCCAGCAGGGCTGGGACTTCCACCGGGGAGCTGTTTTTT. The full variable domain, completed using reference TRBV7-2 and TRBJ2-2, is GAGVSQSPSNKVTEKGKDVELRCDPISGHTALYWYRQSLGQGLEFLIYFQGNSAPDKSGLPSDRFSAERTGGSVSTLTIQRTQQEDSAVYLCASRAGTSTGELFFGEGSRLTVL.

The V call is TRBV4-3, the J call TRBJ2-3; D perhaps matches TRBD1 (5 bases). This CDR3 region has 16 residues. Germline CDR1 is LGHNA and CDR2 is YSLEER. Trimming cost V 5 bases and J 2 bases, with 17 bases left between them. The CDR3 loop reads CASSTRWGPSTDTQYF. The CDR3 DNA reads TGCGCCAGCAGCACCCGGTGGGGCCCTTCCACAGATACGCAGTATTTT.

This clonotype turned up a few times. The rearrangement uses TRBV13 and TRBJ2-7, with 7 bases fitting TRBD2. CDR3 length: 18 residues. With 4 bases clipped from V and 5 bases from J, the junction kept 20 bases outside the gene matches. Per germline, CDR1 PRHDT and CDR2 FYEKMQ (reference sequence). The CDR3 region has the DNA TGTGCCAGCAGCTCCTGGGGGGGGACTAACGATTTCGGGGACGAGCAGTACTTC. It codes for CASSSWGGTNDFGDEQYF.

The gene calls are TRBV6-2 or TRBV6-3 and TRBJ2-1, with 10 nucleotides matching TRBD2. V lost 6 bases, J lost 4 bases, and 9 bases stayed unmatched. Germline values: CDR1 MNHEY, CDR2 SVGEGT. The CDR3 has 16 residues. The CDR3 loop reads CASRVASGGSYNEQFF. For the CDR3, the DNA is TGTGCCAGCAGAGTGGCTAGCGGGGGATCTTACAATGAGCAGTTCTTC.